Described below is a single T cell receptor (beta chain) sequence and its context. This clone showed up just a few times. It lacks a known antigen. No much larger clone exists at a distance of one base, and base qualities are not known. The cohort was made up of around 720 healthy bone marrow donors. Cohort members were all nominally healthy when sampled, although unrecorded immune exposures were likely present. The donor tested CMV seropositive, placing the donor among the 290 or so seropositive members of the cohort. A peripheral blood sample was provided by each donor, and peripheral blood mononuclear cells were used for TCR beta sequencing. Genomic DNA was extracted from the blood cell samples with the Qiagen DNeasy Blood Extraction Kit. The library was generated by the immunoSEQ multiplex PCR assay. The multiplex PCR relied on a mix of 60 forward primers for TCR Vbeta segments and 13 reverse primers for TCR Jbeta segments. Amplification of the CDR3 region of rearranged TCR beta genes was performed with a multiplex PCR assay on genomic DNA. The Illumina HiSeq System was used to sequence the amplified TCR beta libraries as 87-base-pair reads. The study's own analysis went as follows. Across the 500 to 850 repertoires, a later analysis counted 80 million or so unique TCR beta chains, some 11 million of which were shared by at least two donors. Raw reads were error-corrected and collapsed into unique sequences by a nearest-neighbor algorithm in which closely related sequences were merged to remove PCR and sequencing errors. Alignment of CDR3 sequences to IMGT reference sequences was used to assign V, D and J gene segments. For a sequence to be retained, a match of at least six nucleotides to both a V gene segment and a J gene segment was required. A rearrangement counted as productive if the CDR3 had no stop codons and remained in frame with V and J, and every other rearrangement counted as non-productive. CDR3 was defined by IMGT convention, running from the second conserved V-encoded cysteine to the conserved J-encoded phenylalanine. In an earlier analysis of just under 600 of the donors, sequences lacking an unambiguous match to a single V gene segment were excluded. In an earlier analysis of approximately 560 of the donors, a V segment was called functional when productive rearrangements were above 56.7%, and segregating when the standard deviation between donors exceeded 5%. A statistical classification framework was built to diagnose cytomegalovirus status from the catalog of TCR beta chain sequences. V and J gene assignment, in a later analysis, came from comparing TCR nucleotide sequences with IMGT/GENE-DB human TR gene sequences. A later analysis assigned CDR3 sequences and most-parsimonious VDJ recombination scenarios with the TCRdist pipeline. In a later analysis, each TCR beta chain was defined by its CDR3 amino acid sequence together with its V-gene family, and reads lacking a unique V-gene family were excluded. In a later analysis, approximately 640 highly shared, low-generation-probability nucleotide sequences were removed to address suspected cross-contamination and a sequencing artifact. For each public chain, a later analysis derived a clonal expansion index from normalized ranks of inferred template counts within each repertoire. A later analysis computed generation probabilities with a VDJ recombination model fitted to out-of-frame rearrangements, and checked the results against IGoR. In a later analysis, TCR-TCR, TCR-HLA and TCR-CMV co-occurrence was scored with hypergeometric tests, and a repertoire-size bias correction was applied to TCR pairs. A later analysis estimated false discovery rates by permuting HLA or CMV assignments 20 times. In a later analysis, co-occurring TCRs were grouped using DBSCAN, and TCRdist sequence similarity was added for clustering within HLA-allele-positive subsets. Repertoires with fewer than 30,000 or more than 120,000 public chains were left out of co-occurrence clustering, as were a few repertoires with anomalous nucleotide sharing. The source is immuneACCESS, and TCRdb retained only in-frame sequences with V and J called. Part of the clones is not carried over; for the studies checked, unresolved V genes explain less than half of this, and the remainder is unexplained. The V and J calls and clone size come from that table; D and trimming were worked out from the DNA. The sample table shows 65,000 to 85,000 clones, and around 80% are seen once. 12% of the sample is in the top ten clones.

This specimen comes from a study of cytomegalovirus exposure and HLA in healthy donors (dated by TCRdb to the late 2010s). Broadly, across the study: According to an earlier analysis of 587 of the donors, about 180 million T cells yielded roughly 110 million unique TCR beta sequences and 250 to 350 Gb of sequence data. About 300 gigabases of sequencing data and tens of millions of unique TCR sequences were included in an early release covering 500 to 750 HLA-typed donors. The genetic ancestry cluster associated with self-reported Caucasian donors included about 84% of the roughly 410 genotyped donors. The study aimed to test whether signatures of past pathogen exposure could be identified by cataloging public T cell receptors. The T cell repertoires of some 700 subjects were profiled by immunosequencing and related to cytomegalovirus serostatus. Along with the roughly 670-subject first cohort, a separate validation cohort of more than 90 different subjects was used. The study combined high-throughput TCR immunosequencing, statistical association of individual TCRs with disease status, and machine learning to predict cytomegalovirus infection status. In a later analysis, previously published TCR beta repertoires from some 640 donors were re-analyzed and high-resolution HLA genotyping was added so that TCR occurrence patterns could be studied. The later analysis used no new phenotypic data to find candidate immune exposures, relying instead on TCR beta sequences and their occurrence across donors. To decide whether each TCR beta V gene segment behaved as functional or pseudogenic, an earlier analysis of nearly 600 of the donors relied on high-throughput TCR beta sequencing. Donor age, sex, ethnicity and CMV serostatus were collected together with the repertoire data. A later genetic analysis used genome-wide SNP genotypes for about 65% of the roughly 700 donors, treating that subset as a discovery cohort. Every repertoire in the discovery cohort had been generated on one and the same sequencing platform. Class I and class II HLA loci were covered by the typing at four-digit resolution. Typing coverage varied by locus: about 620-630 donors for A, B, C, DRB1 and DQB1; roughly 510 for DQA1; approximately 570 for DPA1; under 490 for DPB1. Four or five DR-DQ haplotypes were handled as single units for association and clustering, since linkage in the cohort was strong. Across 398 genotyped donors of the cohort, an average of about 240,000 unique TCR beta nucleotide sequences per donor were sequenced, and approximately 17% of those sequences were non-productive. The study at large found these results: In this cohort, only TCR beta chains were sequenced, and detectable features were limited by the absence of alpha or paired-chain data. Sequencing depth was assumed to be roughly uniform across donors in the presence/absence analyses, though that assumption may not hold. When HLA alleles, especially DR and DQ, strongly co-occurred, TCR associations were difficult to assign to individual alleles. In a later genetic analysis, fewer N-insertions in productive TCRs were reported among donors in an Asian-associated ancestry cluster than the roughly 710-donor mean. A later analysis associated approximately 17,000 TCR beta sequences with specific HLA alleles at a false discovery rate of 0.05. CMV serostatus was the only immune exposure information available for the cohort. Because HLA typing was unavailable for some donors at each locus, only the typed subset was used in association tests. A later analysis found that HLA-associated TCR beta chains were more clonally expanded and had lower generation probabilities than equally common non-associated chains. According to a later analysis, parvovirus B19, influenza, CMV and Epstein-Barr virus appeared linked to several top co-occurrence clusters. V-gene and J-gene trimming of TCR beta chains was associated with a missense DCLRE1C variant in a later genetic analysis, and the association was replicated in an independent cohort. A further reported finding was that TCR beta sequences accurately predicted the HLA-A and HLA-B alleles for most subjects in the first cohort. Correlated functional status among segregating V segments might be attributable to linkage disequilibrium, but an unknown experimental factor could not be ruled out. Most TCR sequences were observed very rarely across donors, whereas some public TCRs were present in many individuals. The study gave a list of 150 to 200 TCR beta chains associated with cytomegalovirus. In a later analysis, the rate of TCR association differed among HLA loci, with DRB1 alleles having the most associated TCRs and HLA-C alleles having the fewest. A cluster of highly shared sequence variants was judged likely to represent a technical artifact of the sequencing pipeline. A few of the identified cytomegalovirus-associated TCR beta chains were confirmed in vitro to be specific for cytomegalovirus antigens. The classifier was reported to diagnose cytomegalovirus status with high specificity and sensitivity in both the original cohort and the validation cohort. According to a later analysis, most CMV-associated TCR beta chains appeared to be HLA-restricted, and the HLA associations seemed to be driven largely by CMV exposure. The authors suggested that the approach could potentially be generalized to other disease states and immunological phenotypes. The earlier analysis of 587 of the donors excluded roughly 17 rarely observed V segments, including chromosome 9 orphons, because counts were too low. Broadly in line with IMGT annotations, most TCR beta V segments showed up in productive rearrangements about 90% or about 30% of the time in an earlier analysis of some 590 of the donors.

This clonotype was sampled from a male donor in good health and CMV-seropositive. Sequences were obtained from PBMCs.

The DNA sequence is TGCGCCAGCAGTGGGGGACTAGCGGGAATAGGGGCCGGGGAGCTGTTTTTT. This is translated as CASSGGLAGIGAGELFF. Recombination linked TRBV10-1 to TRBJ2-2; 13 middle bases align to TRBD2. The CDR3 spans 17 residues, from the cysteine through the phenylalanine. The entry retains the CDR3 DNA only, 51 bases that are in frame from base 1. CDR1 and CDR2 were assigned from the germline V gene (reference sequence) as WNHNN and SYGVQD. V and J are trimmed by 4 bases and 6 bases, and the gene matches miss 8 bases of the junction.